The 11 T cell receptor beta chains reported below all come from one sample, sequenced in a study of glioma-infiltrating T cells. TCR alpha and beta CDR3 regions were amplified from RNA using iRepertoire nested multiplex PCR. TCRdb reprocessed the multiplex PCR reads via MiXCR and lists one record per CDR3 protein. Here the sample spans about 93,000 distinct CDR3 sequences, around 40% being singletons. The sequenced sample consisted of glioma tissue, nonneoplastic brain tissue, or PBMCs (not recorded which). All receptors derive from a human donor with low-grade glioma or glioblastoma, undergoing nonglioma brain surgery, or in good health (not recorded which).

This clonotype came up many times. The rearrangement links TRBV7-2 to TRBJ2-5; TRBD2 agrees at 13 bases. The V gene's germline CDR1 is SGHTA and CDR2 FQGNSA. The CDR3 is made up of 15 amino acids. Trimming cost V 6 bases and J 4 bases; bases outside gene matches: 5. CDR3 DNA sequence: TGTGCCAGCAGACGACTAGCGGGAGGTCCAGAGACCCAGTACTTC. Protein: CASRRLAGGPETQYF.

This chain uses TRBV20-1 with TRBJ2-3; TRBD2 matches at 14 bases. Germline trimming cut 3 bases from V and 1 base from J; bases unmatched to any gene: 9. CDR3 size: 18 residues. Germline V CDR1 and CDR2: DFQATT, SNEGSKA (reference sequence). CDR3 in amino acids: CSASDRGGLAGGTDTQYF. In DNA, the CDR3 is TGCAGTGCTAGTGATCGAGGGGGACTAGCGGGGGGCACAGATACGCAGTATTTT.

The sample holds one count of this clonotype. The CDR3 DNA reads TGCAGTAACCGCGCGGGGGAAATTGGAAATCAGCCCCAGCATTTT. It translates to CSNRAGEIGNQPQHF. The chain couples TRBV20-1 to TRBJ1-5, with a weak D call TRBD1 (5 bases). Germline CDR1 and CDR2: DFQATT and SNEGSKA (reference sequence). V dropped 8 bases and J dropped 4 bases, with 21 bases sitting between them. This CDR3 spans 15 amino acids.

A note on this clonotype: The junction departs from the called germline gene at one end, perhaps through a read error. The chain joins TRBV6-2 or TRBV6-3 to TRBJ2-3; D might be TRBD2 (6 bases). Germline V gene sequence: CDR1 MNHEY, CDR2 SVGEGT. The CDR3 is 13 residues long. The CDR3 nucleotides are TGTGCCAGCAGAAGGGACTTCAAAGATACGAAGTATTTT. Its translation: CASRRDFKDTKYF.

This clonotype has just one count. This sequence may be a read error, since a much larger clone differs from it by one base. The chain employs TRBV12-3 or TRBV12-4 and TRBJ2-1; D uncertain. Trimming pared 7 bases from V and 9 bases from J, leaving 19 bases between. CDR3 length equals 14 residues. The CDR3 sequence is CASKIKGASGEQFF. The CDR3 region has the DNA TGTGCCAGCAAGATAAAGGGTGCCTCAGGTGAGCAGTTCTTC.

In nucleotides, the CDR3 is TGTGCCAGTGTACAGGGCCTCGAGCAGTACTTC. This encodes CASVQGLEQYF. The chain couples TRBV12-3 or TRBV12-4 to TRBJ2-7, with D perhaps matching TRBD1 (6 bases). The CDR3 runs to 11 residues. V lost 9 bases and J lost 6, with 12 bases in between.

The genes are TRBV15 and TRBJ2-7, with no clear D. Germline assignment: CDR1 LNHNV and CDR2 YYDKDF (reference sequence). The CDR3 sequence is 14 residues long. V was clipped by 3 bases and J by 2 bases, with 11 bases between them. Written as DNA, the CDR3 is TGTGCCACCAGCAGTTACGAGGAAACCTACGAGCAGTACTTC. Protein sequence: CATSSYEETYEQYF.

This clonotype was counted at least ten times. The chain employs TRBV7-2 and TRBJ2-1, with TRBD1 matching 8 bases. The length of the CDR3 is 16 residues. The junction had 7 bases not matched to a gene; V was cut back by 6 bases and J by 0 bases. Germline values: CDR1 SGHTA, CDR2 FQGNSA. As DNA, the CDR3 is TGTGCCAGCAGGAGTAACAGGGGGAGCTCCTACAATGAGCAGTTCTTC. As protein: CASRSNRGSSYNEQFF.

Ten or more counts support this clonotype. The CDR3 spells CASSLSGGVNEQFF. The CDR3 region has the DNA TGTGCCAGCAGTTTATCAGGGGGTGTCAATGAGCAGTTCTTC. This chain uses TRBV28 with TRBJ2-1; 7 bases align to TRBD1. Trimming took 1 base from V and 6 from J; bases not matched to a gene: 3. CDR1 and CDR2 (germline): MDHEN, SYDVKM. The CDR3 is made up of 14 amino acids.

This clonotype has a single count. Just one base apart from a much larger clone, this may be a read error. The chain joins TRBV18 to TRBJ2-7; D unclear. Germline CDR1 KGHSH, CDR2 LQKENI. This CDR3 is 13 amino acids long. The V gene lost 2 bases and the J gene lost 6 bases, with 11 bases spanning the gap. The CDR3 DNA reads as TGTGCCAGCTCACCAACGGTTCGGACCGAGCAGTACTTC. Protein: CASSPTVRTEQYF.

This clonotype rates as large. V usage is TRBV4-1 and J usage is TRBJ1-2; D gene unclear. In germline, CDR1 is MGHRA, CDR2 YSYEKL. The CDR3 is made up of 15 amino acids. Trimming shortened V by 4 bases and J by 0 bases, and 12 bases separated the two germline ends. The CDR3 nucleotides are TGCGCCAGCAGCCCAGAGTCTTTCCCTAACTATGGCTACACCTTC. Protein sequence: CASSPESFPNYGYTF.